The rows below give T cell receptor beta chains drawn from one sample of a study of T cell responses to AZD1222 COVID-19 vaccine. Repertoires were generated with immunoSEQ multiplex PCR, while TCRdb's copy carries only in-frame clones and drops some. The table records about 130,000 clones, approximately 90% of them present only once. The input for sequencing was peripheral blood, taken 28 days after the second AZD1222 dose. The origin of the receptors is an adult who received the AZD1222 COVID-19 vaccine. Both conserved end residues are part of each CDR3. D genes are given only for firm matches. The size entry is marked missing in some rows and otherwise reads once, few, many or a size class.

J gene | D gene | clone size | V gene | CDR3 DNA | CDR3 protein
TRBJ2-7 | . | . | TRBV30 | TGTGCCTGGAATCAGGGTTTCTACGAGCAGTACTTC | CAWNQGFYEQYF
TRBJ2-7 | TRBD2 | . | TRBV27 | TGTGCCAGCAGTTTAACTAGCGGCCTGACCTACGAGCAGTACTTC | CASSLTSGLTYEQYF
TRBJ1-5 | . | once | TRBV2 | TGTGCCAGCAGTGATGGCGGGACGGCAAATCAGCCCCAGCATTTT | CASSDGGTANQPQHF
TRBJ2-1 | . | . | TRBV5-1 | TGCGCCAGCAGCTTGTACGACGGTTCATCAGGGCAGTTCTTC | CASSLYDGSSGQFF
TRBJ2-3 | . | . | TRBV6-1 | TGTGCCAGCAGTGACGGACTGGCTGCGCAGTATTTT | CASSDGLAAQYF
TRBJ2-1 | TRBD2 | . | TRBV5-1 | TGCGCCAGCAGCTCCCTAGCGGGAGTGACAAATGAGCAGTTCTTC | CASSSLAGVTNEQFF
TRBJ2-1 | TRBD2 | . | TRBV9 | TGTGCCAGCAGCGTAGATCCCGGACTAGCGGGAGTTGAGCAGTTCTTC | CASSVDPGLAGVEQFF
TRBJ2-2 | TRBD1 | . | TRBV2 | TGTGCCAGCAGCGGACAGGGGGCTGGCGGGGAGCTGTTTTTT | CASSGQGAGGELFF
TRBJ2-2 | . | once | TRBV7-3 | TGTGCCAGCAGCTTAACCAGGGGTGGGACCGGGGAGCTGTTTTTT | CASSLTRGGTGELFF
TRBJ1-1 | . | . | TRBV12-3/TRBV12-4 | TGTGCCAGCACCCCGGACGGAAACACTGAAGCTTTCTTT | CASTPDGNTEAFF
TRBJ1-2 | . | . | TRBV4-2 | TGTGCCAGCAGCCAAGATGGTGGGGGCCGGTATGGCTACACCTTC | CASSQDGGGRYGYTF
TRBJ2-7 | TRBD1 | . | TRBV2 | TGTGCCAGCAGTGATATAGCAGGGGGTACGAACGAGCAGTACTTC | CASSDIAGGTNEQYF
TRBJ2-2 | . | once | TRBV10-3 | TGTGCCATCAGTCCGACAGGGAACACCGGGGAGCTGTTTTTT | CAISPTGNTGELFF
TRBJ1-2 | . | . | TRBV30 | TGTGCCTGGTCTGGACAGCTCTATGGCTACACCTTC | CAWSGQLYGYTF
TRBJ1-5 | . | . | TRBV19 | TGTGCCAGTAGGGTCGCGTCGTGGACAGGCAATCAGCCCCAGCATTTT | CASRVASWTGNQPQHF
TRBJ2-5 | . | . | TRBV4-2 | TGTGCCAGCAGCCAAGTTGTGGGACACTTCCAAGAGACCCAGTACTTC | CASSQVVGHFQETQYF
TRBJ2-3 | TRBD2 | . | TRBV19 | TGTGCCAGTAGTATTAGCGGGAGAACGGTGGATACGCAGTATTTT | CASSISGRTVDTQYF
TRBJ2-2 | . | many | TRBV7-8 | TGTGCCAGCAGCTTATACGGAAAAAACACCGGGGAGCTGTTTTTT | CASSLYGKNTGELFF
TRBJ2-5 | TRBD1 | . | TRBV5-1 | TGCGCCAGCAGCCCTGCCGGGACAGGGGATCAAGAGACCCAGTACTTC | CASSPAGTGDQETQYF
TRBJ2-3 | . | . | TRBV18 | TGTGCCAGCTCACCATCATCGGGCGAGGATACGCAGTATTTT | CASSPSSGEDTQYF
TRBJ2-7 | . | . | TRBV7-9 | TGTGCCAGCAGCCCCATGACAGATTCTTTGGGATACGAGCAGTACTTC | CASSPMTDSLGYEQYF
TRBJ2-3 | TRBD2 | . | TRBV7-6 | TGTGCCAGCAGCTTAATCACTATGACTAGCGGGCACACAGATACGCAGTATTTT | CASSLITMTSGHTDTQYF
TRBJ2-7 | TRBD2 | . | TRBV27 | TGTGCCAGCAGTTTATCGACTAGCGGGTCGACCTACGAGCAGTACTTC | CASSLSTSGSTYEQYF
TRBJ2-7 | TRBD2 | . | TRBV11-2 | TGTGCCAGCAGCTTAGCGCTAGCGGGAGGTTTACCCTACGAGCAGTACTTC | CASSLALAGGLPYEQYF
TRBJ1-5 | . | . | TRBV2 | TGTGCCAGCAGTGGGGCCCTAGCGAATCAGCCCCAGCATTTT | CASSGALANQPQHF
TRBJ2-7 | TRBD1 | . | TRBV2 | TGTGCCAGCAGTCCGGGACAGGGACTCTCCTACGAGCAGTACTTC | CASSPGQGLSYEQYF
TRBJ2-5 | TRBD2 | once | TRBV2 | TGTGCCAGCAGGGGATCCGGGACTAGTGTAGGGACCCAGTACTTC | CASRGSGTSVGTQYF
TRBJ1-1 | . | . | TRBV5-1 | TGCGCCAGCAGCTTGGACGTAGGAAATGAAGCTTTCTTT | CASSLDVGNEAFF
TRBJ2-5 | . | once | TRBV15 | TGTGCCACCAAGGAGCAAGAGACCCAGTACTTC | CATKEQETQYF